In its sample, the clone carrying this TCR beta chain was seen once. V was cut by 8 bases and J by 7 bases, with 15 bases left in between. The CDR3 consists of 13 residues. Germline values: CDR1 MNHNY, CDR2 SVGAGI (reference sequence). This record belongs to a study of CD8 T cells in Susac syndrome. Reverse transcription of 0.5 to 1 ug RNA was performed with random hexamers. Amplification of TCR beta CDR3 across 54 Vbeta and 13 Jbeta was performed with immunoSEQ multiplex PCR. TCRdb ran MiXCR on the immunoSEQ multiplex PCR reads and lists one entry per CDR3 protein. The sample includes around 190,000 distinct CDR3 sequences, under 95% of them seen just once. The sequenced target, TCR beta, came from blood CD8+ and CD4+ T cells. While serving as controls, healthy donors were matched for age and sex.

The rearrangement uses TRBV6-6 and TRBJ2-1; D not resolved. The sequence was collected from a human donor in good health. The sequencing sample was made of CD4+ T cells from PBMCs. The CDR3 loop is CASGRALRNEQFF. The CDR3 nucleotides are TGTGCCAGCGGAAGGGCATTAAGAAATGAGCAGTTCTTC.